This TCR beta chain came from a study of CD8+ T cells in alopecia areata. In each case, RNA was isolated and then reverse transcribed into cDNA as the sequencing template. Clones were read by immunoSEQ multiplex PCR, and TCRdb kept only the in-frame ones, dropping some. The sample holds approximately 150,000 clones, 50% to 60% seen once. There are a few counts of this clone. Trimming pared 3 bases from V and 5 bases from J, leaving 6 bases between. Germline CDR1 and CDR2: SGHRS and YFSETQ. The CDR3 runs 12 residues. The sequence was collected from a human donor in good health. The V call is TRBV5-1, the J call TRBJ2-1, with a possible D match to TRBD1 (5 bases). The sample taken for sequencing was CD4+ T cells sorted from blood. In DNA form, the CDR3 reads TGCGCCAGCAGCTCACAGGACAATGAGCAGTTCTTC. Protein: CASSSQDNEQFF. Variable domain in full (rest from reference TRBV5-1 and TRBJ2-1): KAGVTQTPRYLIKTRGQQVTLSCSPISGHRSVSWYQQTPGQGLQFLFEYFSETQRNKGNFPGRFSGRQFSNSRSEMNVSTLELGDSALYLCASSSQDNEQFFGPGTRLTVL.